What follows describes a single TCR beta chain. Its antigen is as yet unknown. The sample comes from a study of T-cell reconstitution after alpha-beta-depleted transplantation in children. Study outcomes and limitations: Day-60 TCRbeta diversity that was high in some patients was derived from surviving recipient T cells and thymic progenitors. Reportedly, only several hundred clones from non-depleted graft cells drove alpha-beta T-cell counts at about two months.

The CDR3 has 13 residues. V lost 8 bases, J lost 4 bases, and 7 bases stayed unmatched. CDR1 and CDR2 (germline): KGHSH, LQKENI. The library targeted TCRbeta and was prepared with unique molecular identifiers. TCRdb processed the PCR reads anew with MiXCR; each CDR3 protein has one entry. The data hold 130,000 to 150,000 distinct CDR3 sequences, with around 8.8% observed a single time. This clonotype originated in a female patient younger than 10 who had a stem cell transplant for congenital amegakaryocytic thrombocytopenia, so the T cells may come from the graft donor. The sequences come from PBMCs, mostly from graft donor cells, collected 180 days after TCRalphabeta/CD19-depleted stem cell transplant. The chain is built from TRBV18 and TRBJ2-7, with TRBD2 matching over 8 bases. The CDR3 sequence: CASAHRGGYEQYF. The DNA of the CDR3 is TGTGCCAGCGCGCACCGGGGGGGATACGAGCAGTACTTC.